Listed here are 26 T cell receptor beta chains from one sample, sequenced in a study of technical replicates of blood from a few donors. Profiling relied on immunoSEQ multiplex PCR, and the TCRdb table lists in-frame clones only, not all of them. The profile shows 85,000 to 100,000 clones, approximately 95% of them singletons. Sequencing was carried out using T cells isolated from PBMCs. The receptors were sampled from a human donor in good health.

This clone was observed once. The V call is TRBV7-3, the J call TRBJ2-1; 10 nucleotides line up with TRBD2. The CDR3 length is 18 residues. Germline V gene data show CDR1 as SGHTA and CDR2 as FQGTGA. Trimming took 1 base from V and 9 from J; bases not matched to a gene: 15. CDR3 in DNA: TGTGCCAGCAGCTTAAGCGTATGGGGCGTAGCGGGGGGCGGTGAGCAGTTCTTC. Its translation: CASSLSVWGVAGGGEQFF. The complete variable domain, with remaining parts taken from reference TRBV7-3 and TRBJ2-1, reads GAGVSQTPSNKVTEKGKYVELRCDPISGHTALYWYRQSLGQGPEFLIYFQGTGAADDSGLPNDRFFAVRPEGSVSTLKIQRTERGDSAVYLCASSLSVWGVAGGGEQFFGPGTRLTVL.

CDR3 loop: CASSLATTGFEQFF. The CDR3 DNA reads TGTGCCAGCAGCTTAGCCACGACAGGTTTTGAGCAGTTCTTC. The rearrangement joins TRBV11-2 to TRBJ2-1, with D possibly TRBD1 on 6 matching bases. V lost 1 base and J 9 bases, leaving 13 bases between the germline ends. The CDR3 runs 14 residues. CDR1 is SGHAT, CDR2 FQNNGV, per germline. Supplemented by reference TRBV11-2 and TRBJ2-1, the full variable domain reads EAGVAQSPRYKIIEKRQSVAFWCNPISGHATLYWYQQILGQGPKLLIQFQNNGVVDDSQLPKDRFSAERLKGVDSTLKIQPAKLEDSAVYLCASSLATTGFEQFFGPGTRLTVL.

The CDR3 is CASSQVGTGWEGYTF. DNA for the CDR3: TGCGCCAGCAGCCAAGTGGGGACAGGCTGGGAGGGCTACACCTTC. The rearrangement links TRBV4-1 to TRBJ1-2; TRBD1 aligns across 8 bases. Germline CDR1 is MGHRA and CDR2 is YSYEKL. CDR3 length: 15 residues. V dropped 1 base and J dropped 8; count of bases not matched to a gene: 9.

This chain connects TRBV18 to TRBJ2-7, with TRBD2 identical over 8 bases. CDR1 is KGHSH and CDR2 is LQKENI in the germline V gene. The CDR3 extends over 16 amino acids. V lost 2 bases and J lost 2; bases outside the gene matches: 8. As DNA, the CDR3 is TGTGCCAGCTCACCAGATACTAGCGGTCATACCTACGAGCAGTACTTC. It translates to CASSPDTSGHTYEQYF.

The chain combines TRBV6-6 with TRBJ1-2; 7 bases match TRBD1. Looked up from germline, CDR1 is MNHNY and CDR2 is SVGAGI (reference sequence). Unmatched junction bases numbered 4, after V lost 6 bases and J lost 3 bases. This CDR3 contains 13 residues. The CDR3 region has the DNA TGTGCCAGCAGCCCCACAGGGGACTATGGCTACACCTTC. This gives the protein CASSPTGDYGYTF.

The CDR3 bases are TGCGCCAGCAGTGATGCCCCTACTCTCACAGATACGCAGTATTTT. Amino acids: CASSDAPTLTDTQYF. This chain uses TRBV10-1 with TRBJ2-3; D not certain. Germline CDR1 WNHNN, CDR2 SYGVQD (reference sequence). The CDR3 consists of 15 residues. The ends were cut back, 3 bases at V and 2 bases at J, with 12 bases in the middle.

The chain combines TRBV2 with TRBJ2-1, with D maybe TRBD2 (5 bases). The CDR3 extends over 15 amino acids. V lost 2 bases and J 2 bases, leaving 10 bases between the germline ends. Germline-derived CDR1 and CDR2 are SNHLY and FYNNEI. The CDR3 loop reads CASSEMAGTYNEQFF. CDR3 bases: TGTGCCAGCAGTGAAATGGCCGGGACCTACAATGAGCAGTTCTTC.

The chain employs TRBV2 and TRBJ1-2, with TRBD1 matching 7 bases. The CDR3 loop spans 15 amino acids. J was trimmed by 5 bases and V by 0 bases; bases with no gene match: 6. In germline, CDR1 is SNHLY, CDR2 FYNNEI. The CDR3 loop reads CASSEARTGWYGYTF. The CDR3 DNA reads TGTGCCAGCAGTGAAGCACGGACAGGCTGGTATGGCTACACCTTC.

This clone was seen only a few times. CDR3 nucleotides: TGTGCCAGCAGCTTCTCCCCCCTCTATGGCTACACCTTC. Its translation is CASSFSPLYGYTF. The chain links TRBV7-6 to TRBJ1-2; D uncertain. CDR1 is SGHVS and CDR2 is FNYEAQ in the germline V gene. The CDR3 runs 13 residues. V was trimmed by 3 bases and J by 4 bases, leaving 9 bases between them.

V gene TRBV10-1 combines with J gene TRBJ2-1; the match to TRBD2 covers 8 bases. Unmatched junction bases numbered 8, after V lost 5 bases and J lost 5 bases. The CDR3 is 15 amino acids. The germline V gene has CDR1 WNHNN and CDR2 SYGVQD (reference sequence). CDR3 region: CASSFGREDNNEQFF. CDR3 bases: TGCGCCAGCAGTTTTGGGCGGGAGGATAACAATGAGCAGTTCTTC.

The V and J genes are TRBV6-5 and TRBJ1-6; no clear D gene. The V end lost 5 bases, the J end lost 13 bases, and 12 bases lay between the germline ends. Germline V gene sequence: CDR1 MNHEY, CDR2 SVGAGI. The CDR3 spans 12 residues. The CDR3 here is CASSTADLPLHF. CDR3 bases: TGTGCCAGCAGTACCGCAGATCTCCCCCTCCACTTT.

This clone has more than one count but fewer than ten. This chain connects TRBV7-9 to TRBJ1-2, with 7 bases aligning to TRBD1. Germline V gene lookup returns CDR1 SEHNR and CDR2 FQNEAQ (reference sequence). After removal of 3 bases from V and 2 bases from J, the junction contained 3 bases not matched to a gene. CDR3 length equals 14 residues. The CDR3 bases are TGTGCCAGCAGCTTGACGACAGGGAACTATGGCTACACCTTC. This translates into CASSLTTGNYGYTF.

This clone is a singleton in its sample. The chain carries TRBV6-5 and TRBJ1-4; D is possibly TRBD1 (5 bases). Germline CDR1 and CDR2: MNHEY and SVGAGI. This CDR3 is built from 14 residues. V was trimmed by 6 bases and J by 3 bases, leaving 11 bases between them. The chain's CDR3 is CASSPDRANEKLFF. The CDR3 bases are TGTGCCAGCAGCCCCGACAGAGCTAATGAAAAACTGTTTTTT.

V usage is TRBV5-1 and J usage is TRBJ2-7; D is perhaps TRBD1 (5 bases). The V end was cut by 0 bases, the J end by 3 bases, with 13 bases between. This CDR3 region has 15 residues. From germline, CDR1 is SGHRS and CDR2 YFSETQ. The CDR3 here is CASSLETGFYYEQYF. The CDR3 region has the DNA TGCGCCAGCAGCTTGGAAACAGGTTTTTACTACGAGCAGTACTTC.

This chain links TRBV19 with TRBJ1-5; 11 nucleotides agree with TRBD1. The CDR3 is 15 residues long. The V gene's germline CDR1 is LNHDA and CDR2 SQIVND (reference sequence). The junction had 6 bases not matched to a gene; V was cut back by 4 bases and J by 7 bases. The CDR3 sequence: CASSTGQGGGQPQHF. CDR3 DNA: TGTGCCAGTAGTACGGGACAGGGGGGCGGCCAGCCCCAGCATTTT. Combining the CDR3 with reference TRBV19 and TRBJ1-5 gives the whole variable domain DGGITQSPKYLFRKEGQNVTLSCEQNLNHDAMYWYRQDPGQGLRLIYYSQIVNDFQKGDIAEGYSVSREKKESFPLTVTSAQKNPTAFYLCASSTGQGGGQPQHFGDGTRLSIL.

The chain is built from TRBV5-1 and TRBJ2-3, with D tentatively TRBD2 (5 bases). The V end was cut by 1 base, the J end by 3 bases, with 9 bases between. Germline V lookup: CDR1 SGHRS, CDR2 YFSETQ. The CDR3 has 14 amino acids. In DNA form, the CDR3 reads TGCGCCAGCAGCTTGCGTCTAGCAACAGATACGCAGTATTTT. Residues: CASSLRLATDTQYF.

The genes are TRBV9 and TRBJ2-7; 8 positions match TRBD1. Germline trimming cut 3 bases from V and 7 bases from J; bases unmatched to any gene: 12. The length of the CDR3 is 15 residues. CDR1 is SGDLS and CDR2 is YYNGEE in the germline V gene. CDR3 nucleotide sequence: TGTGCCAGCAGCGATGGACAGGGTGTGGGTGGGGAGCAGTACTTC. This sequence encodes CASSDGQGVGGEQYF.

The genes are TRBV9 and TRBJ2-7; TRBD2 aligns across 8 bases. The CDR3 consists of 15 residues. V dropped 3 bases and J dropped 3; count of bases not matched to a gene: 8. Germline CDR1 is SGDLS and CDR2 is YYNGEE. The CDR3 DNA reads as TGTGCCAGCAGCGAGGGTAGCGGGGTAGGCTACGAGCAGTACTTC. Its protein product is CASSEGSGVGYEQYF.

The chain couples TRBV14 to TRBJ1-2; D call uncertain. The CDR3 sequence is 13 residues long. Germline values: CDR1 SGHDN, CDR2 FVKESK. V lost 1 base and J lost 5, with 8 bases in between. The CDR3 DNA follows: TGTGCCAGCAGCCAAGTGGCGGGATATGGCTACACCTTC. It yields the protein CASSQVAGYGYTF. The whole variable domain, remainder taken from reference TRBV14 and TRBJ1-2, is EAGVTQFPSHSVIEKGQTVTLRCDPISGHDNLYWYRRVMGKEIKFLLHFVKESKQDESGMPNNRFLAERTGGTYSTLKVQPAELEDSGVYFCASSQVAGYGYTFGSGTRLTVV.

This chain's CDR3 is CAIRGTGSNQPQHF. The CDR3 DNA reads as TGTGCCATCCGGGGCACAGGGAGCAATCAGCCCCAGCATTTT. The chain is built from TRBV28 and TRBJ1-5; TRBD1 is a possible D gene (6 bases). Trimming took off 10 bases at V and 1 base at J, with 14 bases between the two ends. Per germline, CDR1 MDHEN and CDR2 SYDVKM. CDR3 size: 14 residues.

Regarding this clone: The sample has other DNA sequences that encode this CDR3 too. The V call is TRBV4-1, the J call TRBJ2-7, with 7 bases identical to TRBD1. Germline values: CDR1 MGHRA, CDR2 YSYEKL. The CDR3 runs to 14 residues. With 4 bases clipped from V and 4 bases from J, the junction kept 7 bases outside the gene matches. DNA of the CDR3: TGCGCCAGCAGCCGACCGGGACAGTCGTACGAGCAGTACTTC. Amino acids: CASSRPGQSYEQYF.

This sequence joins TRBV23-1 and TRBJ1-1; D gene uncertain. TRBV23-1 falls under the ORF class, with uncertain function. The CDR3 spans 15 residues. The germline V and J ends were trimmed by 0 bases and 1 base, with 9 bases remaining between them. DNA of the CDR3: TGCGCCAGCAGTCAATCTCTACTACCGAACACTGAAGCTTTCTTT. This encodes CASSQSLLPNTEAFF.

Remarks on this clone: The junction shows a germline mismatch at one end, possibly a read error. This chain joins TRBV11-3 and TRBJ2-3, with 8 bases identical to TRBD1. Germline-derived CDR1 and CDR2 are SGHNT and YENEEA. The CDR3 consists of 13 residues. The CDR3 DNA follows: TGTGCCAGCAGCTCCCCAGGGACAGGTACGCAGTATTTT. Protein: CASSSPGTGTQYF.

The gene calls are TRBV5-6 and TRBJ2-7; D is undetermined. Germline CDR1 SGHDT, CDR2 YYEEEE. This CDR3 spans 14 amino acids. V was pared by 3 bases and J by 3 bases, with 13 bases between. As DNA, the CDR3 is TGTGCCAGCAGCTCTCATGGCCTGAACTACGAGCAGTACTTC. Translated, it gives CASSSHGLNYEQYF.

The V and J genes are TRBV5-4 and TRBJ2-5, with a tentative D call TRBD1 (5 bases). Germline assignment: CDR1 SGHNT and CDR2 YYREEE (reference sequence). This CDR3 region has 14 residues. Trimming took off 0 bases at V and 1 base at J, with 7 bases between the two ends. CDR3 sequence: CASSLDRTQETQYF. The CDR3 region has the DNA TGTGCCAGCAGCTTGGACAGGACCCAAGAGACCCAGTACTTC. The full variable domain, with the rest looked up from reference TRBV5-4 and TRBJ2-5, is ETGVTQSPTHLIKTRGQQVTLRCSSQSGHNTVSWYQQALGQGPQFIFQYYREEENGRGNFPPRFSGLQFPNYSSELNVNALELDDSALYLCASSLDRTQETQYFGPGTRLLVL.

The chain carries TRBV6-1 and TRBJ2-5; 8 bases agree with TRBD2. V trimming: 8 bases; J trimming: 5 bases; junction bases outside the gene matches: 7. The germline gives CDR1 MNHNS, CDR2 SASEGT. The CDR3 is 13 amino acids. The CDR3 nucleotides read TGTGCCAGCGGGAGTAGCGGGACTGAGACCCAGTACTTC. Encoded protein: CASGSSGTETQYF.